This T cell receptor beta chain was profiled in a study of a mutant IDH1 vaccine in newly diagnosed glioma. As for the study in general: The therapy given earlier, which was standard therapy, consisted of radiotherapy, temozolomide, or both, and most of the patients received both.

To note about this clone: Its target is unknown.

Trimming pared 3 bases from V and 4 bases from J, leaving 9 bases between. The CDR3 is 13 amino acids. Germline-derived CDR1 and CDR2 are MGHRA and YSYEKL. Time point noted: week 23, last vaccination. Mutant IDH1 20-mer peptide, at 300 ug, made up each vaccine dose, with topical imiquimod. Only in-frame clones appear in the TCRdb table, and some are missing; sequencing was by immunoSEQ multiplex PCR. The sample holds approximately 67,000 clones, over 75% seen once. The sample here was PBMCs, taken from a glioma patient whose treatment included an IDH1 peptide vaccine. The sequence derives from a man between 18 and 29 years old with glioma. The chain combines TRBV4-1 with TRBJ1-2; unclear D gene. The CDR3 DNA reads as TGCGCCAGCAGCCAGAGGAAGACCTATGGCTACACCTTC. It codes for CASSQRKTYGYTF.